Below are 4 T cell receptor beta chains sequenced from a single sample in a study of CD8+ T cells in alopecia areata. RNA was isolated and reverse transcribed to cDNA, the sequencing template. The table came from immunoSEQ multiplex PCR; TCRdb's copy has only in-frame clones and leaves some out. The sample holds 130,000 to 150,000 clones, around 62% seen once. Sequencing input: CD8+ T cells sorted from blood. The receptors stem from a human donor in good health.

The V and J genes are TRBV27 and TRBJ2-5; TRBD1 matches at 7 bases. The CDR3 spans 17 residues. With V trimmed by 5 bases and J by 2 bases, 14 bases remained unmatched. Per germline, CDR1 MNHEY and CDR2 SMNVEV (reference sequence). The DNA for the CDR3 is TGTGCCAGCAGTCCGACAATTTGGGGGACAGATCAAGAGACCCAGTACTTC. Its protein product is CASSPTIWGTDQETQYF.

V is TRBV30 and J is TRBJ1-3; D call uncertain. Germline values: CDR1 GTSNPN, CDR2 SVGIG (reference sequence). The CDR3 is made up of 15 amino acids. V was pared by 2 bases and J by 0 bases, with 11 bases between. The CDR3: CAWSIFSSSGNTIYF. The CDR3, as DNA: TGTGCCTGGAGTATCTTCTCTAGCTCTGGAAACACCATATATTTT.

This rearrangement joins TRBV27 to TRBJ1-2, with no clear D. V lost 6 bases and J 5 bases, leaving 10 bases between the germline ends. Germline V lookup: CDR1 MNHEY, CDR2 SMNVEV (reference sequence). The CDR3 extends over 12 amino acids. CDR3 in amino acids: CASSDGLYGYTF. The DNA of the CDR3 is TGTGCCAGCAGCGACGGACTATATGGCTACACCTTC.

The V call is TRBV11-2, the J call TRBJ2-2; 9 bases agree with TRBD2. From germline, CDR1 is SGHAT and CDR2 FQNNGV. This CDR3 has 18 residues. V shed 2 bases, J shed 4 bases, and the junction held 11 bases outside the gene matches. As DNA, the CDR3 is TGTGCCAGCAGCTTACCCTTTGGTCTAGCGGGACTCACCGGGGAGCTGTTTTTT. Translated: CASSLPFGLAGLTGELFF.